These 5 T cell receptor beta chains share one sample of origin, sequenced in a study of neurological immune-mediated disorders. From the 5' RACE reads, TCRdb called clonotypes with MiXCR, one entry per CDR3 protein. The sample consists of 45,000 to 60,000 distinct CDR3 sequences, 3.6% of them appearing once. The sample was PBMCs. All receptors come from a man aged 30 to 39 with multiple sclerosis.

This clonotype was recorded many times. The chain recombines TRBV9 with TRBJ2-1, with 16 bases that match TRBD2. The CDR3 has 18 amino acids. Trimming at V came to 4 bases and at J to 5 bases, leaving 9 bases not matched to a gene. Germline CDR1 and CDR2: SGDLS and YYNGEE. CDR3 residues: CASSYGTSGRANNNEQFF. In DNA form, the CDR3 reads TGTGCCAGCAGCTACGGGACTAGCGGGAGGGCCAACAACAATGAGCAGTTCTTC. Variable domain in full (rest from reference TRBV9 and TRBJ2-1): DSGVTQTPKHLITATGQRVTLRCSPRSGDLSVYWYQQSLDQGLQFLIQYYNGEERAKGNILERFSAQQFPDLHSELNLSSLELGDSALYFCASSYGTSGRANNNEQFFGPGTRLTVL.

This clonotype occurred many times. This chain connects TRBV20-1 to TRBJ1-1; tentatively, D is TRBD1 (6 bases). CDR3 size: 14 residues. Germline V CDR1 and CDR2: DFQATT, SNEGSKA (reference sequence). V was cut by 4 bases and J by 0 bases, with 12 bases left in between. This CDR3 is CSATYRDLNTEAFF. The CDR3 DNA reads TGCAGTGCTACGTACAGGGATTTGAACACTGAAGCTTTCTTT.

As regards this clonotype: One end of the junction does not line up with germline, which may come from a read error. The chain recombines TRBV3-1 with TRBJ1-5; D not certain. The length of the CDR3 is 16 residues. Germline assignment: CDR1 LGHDT and CDR2 YNNKEL (reference sequence). The CDR3 is CASSPYGIGDHQPQNF. The CDR3 coding sequence is TGTGCCAGCAGCCCCTATGGCATCGGAGATCATCAGCCCCAGAATTTT.

This clonotype has at least ten counts. The chain links TRBV29-1 to TRBJ1-1; TRBD1 might be the D (5 bases). V lost 3 bases to trimming and J lost 1 base, with 15 bases between them. CDR1 and CDR2 (germline): SQVTM, ANQGSEA. The CDR3 is 15 amino acids. The CDR3 coding sequence is TGCAGCGTTGATGTTATAGGGGTAGGGAACACTGAAGCTTTCTTT. Amino acids: CSVDVIGVGNTEAFF.

The table lists this clonotype with many counts. The chain links TRBV28 to TRBJ1-1; the match to TRBD1 covers 9 bases. The CDR3 contains 15 residues. Germline values: CDR1 MDHEN, CDR2 SYDVKM. V gave up 4 bases and J gave up 3 bases; unmatched junction bases: 6. CDR3 loop: CASSWTGAGDTEAFF. DNA of the CDR3: TGTGCCAGCAGTTGGACAGGGGCTGGGGACACTGAAGCTTTCTTT.